These 29 T cell receptor beta chains were sequenced from one sample in a study of cytomegalovirus exposure and HLA in healthy donors. PCR involved 60 Vbeta and 13 Jbeta primers. Repertoires were generated with immunoSEQ multiplex PCR, while TCRdb's copy carries only in-frame clones and drops some. Among about 120,000 clones, roughly 78% were seen once, and the ten largest hold around 4%. Sequenced material: PBMCs. The receptor set was obtained from a man under 40 in good health and CMV-seronegative.

The V and J genes are TRBV4-1 and TRBJ2-2; the match to TRBD1 covers 8 bases. V dropped 2 bases and J dropped 1; count of bases not matched to a gene: 6. The CDR3 length is 17 residues. CDR1 and CDR2 (germline): MGHRA, YSYEKL. As DNA, the CDR3 is TGCGCCAGCAGCCAACGGGCCGGGACAGGGAACACCGGGGAGCTGTTTTTT. Its protein product is CASSQRAGTGNTGELFF.

The rearrangement joins TRBV29-1 to TRBJ2-4, with 9 bases fitting TRBD1. V trimming: 4 bases; J trimming: 0 bases; junction bases outside the gene matches: 4. CDR3 size: 15 residues. Germline V lookup: CDR1 SQVTM, CDR2 ANQGSEA. The CDR3 sequence is CSVVRQGVAKNIQYF. CDR3 DNA: TGCAGCGTTGTTAGACAGGGGGTAGCCAAAAACATTCAGTACTTC. Complete variable domain (other parts from reference TRBV29-1 and TRBJ2-4): SAVISQKPSRDICQRGTSLTIQCQVDSQVTMMFWYRQQPGQSLTLIATANQGSEATYESGFVIDKFPISRPNLTFSTLTVSNMSPEDSSIYLCSVVRQGVAKNIQYFGAGTRLSVL.

The V gene is TRBV5-1, the J gene TRBJ2-5, with 15 positions matching TRBD2. The CDR3 has 15 residues. Germline V lookup: CDR1 SGHRS, CDR2 YFSETQ. J lost 4 bases, V lost 3 bases, and 1 base had no gene match. For the CDR3, the DNA is TGCGCCAGCAGCTCGGGACTAGCGGGGGGAGAGACCCAGTACTTC. Translating it yields CASSSGLAGGETQYF.

The rearrangement uses TRBV6-5 and TRBJ1-4; D unresolved. Trimming pared 2 bases from V and 6 bases from J, leaving 10 bases between. CDR1 is MNHEY, CDR2 SVGAGI, per germline. The CDR3 runs 14 residues. The CDR3 bases are TGTGCCAGCAGTTACACGGCGGTCTATGAAAAACTGTTTTTT. It specifies CASSYTAVYEKLFF.

The rearrangement links TRBV7-2 to TRBJ1-4, with 9 bases that match TRBD1. J lost 8 bases, V lost 5 bases, and 9 bases had no gene match. The length of the CDR3 is 15 residues. The germline V gene encodes CDR1 SGHTA and CDR2 FQGNSA. CDR3 sequence (DNA): TGTGCCAGCAGCGCCAACAGGGGGCGGGAGGAAAAACTGTTTTTT. Translated, it gives CASSANRGREEKLFF. The full variable domain, in which reference TRBV7-2 and TRBJ1-4 provide the parts outside the CDR3, is GAGVSQSPSNKVTEKGKDVELRCDPISGHTALYWYRQSLGQGLEFLIYFQGNSAPDKSGLPSDRFSAERTGGSVSTLTIQRTQQEDSAVYLCASSANRGREEKLFFGSGTQLSVL.

V and J are TRBV2 and TRBJ2-7, with D possibly matching TRBD2 (6 bases). CDR1 is SNHLY and CDR2 is FYNNEI in the germline V gene. Trimming pared 8 bases from V and 2 bases from J, leaving 13 bases between. This CDR3 is built from 13 residues. CDR3 in amino acids: CASRWDWPYEQYF. The CDR3 DNA sequence: TGTGCCAGCCGCTGGGACTGGCCCTACGAGCAGTACTTC.

The rearrangement uses TRBV30 and TRBJ1-1; 8 bases match TRBD1. Trimming cost V 0 bases and J 1 base; bases outside gene matches: 4. The CDR3 has 15 amino acids. Germline V CDR1 and CDR2: GTSNPN, SVGIG (reference sequence). CDR3 amino acids: CAWSVRGRGNTEAFF. DNA of the CDR3: TGTGCCTGGAGTGTCAGGGGGCGAGGGAACACTGAAGCTTTCTTT.

The J gene is TRBJ2-3, the V gene TRBV10-1; TRBD2 aligns across 8 bases. The CDR3 is 15 amino acids. With V trimmed by 6 bases and J by 4 bases, 9 bases remained unmatched. Germline V gene data show CDR1 as WNHNN and CDR2 as SYGVQD (reference sequence). The CDR3 nucleotides read TGCGCCAGCAGCGGGAGGGGAGATTGGTCAGATACGCAGTATTTT. The encoded protein is CASSGRGDWSDTQYF.

This chain connects TRBV2 to TRBJ2-7; 12 bases match TRBD2. The CDR3 is 17 residues long. CDR1 is SNHLY and CDR2 is FYNNEI in the germline V gene. V lost 0 bases and J lost 0; bases outside the gene matches: 3. For the CDR3, the DNA is TGTGCCAGCAGTGAAGCCACTAGCGGGGGGTCCTCCTACGAGCAGTACTTC. This codes for CASSEATSGGSSYEQYF.

This clone was recorded a few times. The genes are TRBV4-2 and TRBJ1-4; D not resolved. Germline V gene data show CDR1 as LGHNA and CDR2 as YNFKEQ. V lost 4 bases to trimming and J lost 0 bases, with 12 bases between them. The CDR3 is 16 amino acids. CDR3 sequence (DNA): TGTGCCAGCAGCCCCACGGGTGGTGCAACTAATGAAAAACTGTTTTTT. Protein: CASSPTGGATNEKLFF.

This clone is termed medium-sized. One end of the junction does not line up with germline, which may come from a read error. The chain recombines TRBV9 with TRBJ1-3, with 7 bases identical to TRBD1. The CDR3 consists of 12 residues. The V gene's germline CDR1 is SGDLS and CDR2 YYNGEE. CDR3 residues: CASSLPRQGPDF. For the CDR3, the DNA is TGTGCCAGCAGCCTTCCCCGACAGGGACCGGATTTT.

The V and J genes are TRBV30 and TRBJ2-3, with 14 bases identical to TRBD2. V shed 8 bases and J 6 bases; nucleotides not matched to a gene: 13. The V gene's germline CDR1 is GTSNPN and CDR2 SVGIG (reference sequence). The CDR3 length is 16 residues. The CDR3 here is CARTGTSGGVGDTQYF. The CDR3, as DNA: TGTGCCCGAACCGGGACTAGCGGGGGAGTCGGGGATACGCAGTATTTT.

The chain is built from TRBV12-1 and TRBJ1-2; the table gives TRBD1 as D, unverified against the DNA. TRBV12-1 is labeled a pseudogene. CDR3 size: 14 residues. The CDR3 is CASSLGGRGNGYTF. As DNA, the CDR3 is TGTGCCAGCAGCCTTGGGGGAAGGGGTAATGGCTACACCTTC.

This clone was found a few times. The chain links TRBV2 to TRBJ2-3, with 8 positions matching TRBD1. Unmatched junction bases numbered 11, after V lost 6 bases and J lost 6 bases. Germline CDR1 reads SNHLY; CDR2 reads FYNNEI. CDR3 length: 15 residues. The CDR3 region is CASSLTGVPGDTQYF. CDR3 DNA: TGTGCCAGCAGCCTGACAGGGGTCCCTGGGGATACGCAGTATTTT.

This clone was found once. The rearrangement joins TRBV19 to TRBJ1-1; possible D gene TRBD1, 6 bases. V was pared by 6 bases and J by 5 bases, with 22 bases between. In germline, CDR1 is LNHDA, CDR2 SQIVND (reference sequence). This CDR3 contains 16 residues. The CDR3 region is CASSPPYPRGETEAFF. DNA of the CDR3: TGTGCCAGTAGCCCCCCCTACCCCAGGGGAGAGACTGAAGCTTTCTTT.

This clone has just a few counts. V and J are TRBV4-1 and TRBJ1-1, with TRBD1 as a possible D gene (6 bases). V lost 1 base and J lost 4, with 13 bases in between. The CDR3 is 15 residues long. CDR1 and CDR2 from the germline V gene are MGHRA and YSYEKL. The CDR3, as DNA: TGCGCCAGCAGCCAAGGTGTACAGGGTCCCACTGAAGCTTTCTTT. It is translated as CASSQGVQGPTEAFF.

The chain recombines TRBV7-9 with TRBJ1-6; no clear D gene. Germline CDR1 and CDR2: SEHNR and FQNEAQ (reference sequence). The V gene lost 7 bases and the J gene lost 0 bases, with 16 bases spanning the gap. CDR3 length: 17 amino acids. The CDR3, as DNA: TGTGCCAGCACCATCGGAGGGCCGAGCTCCTATAATTCACCCCTCCACTTT. Translation gives CASTIGGPSSYNSPLHF.

The chain combines TRBV14 with TRBJ1-1, with D hard to call. V lost 2 bases, J lost 5 bases, and 12 bases lay in between. Per the germline V gene, CDR1 is SGHDN and CDR2 is FVKESK. CDR3 length: 14 amino acids. CDR3 DNA sequence: TGTGCCAGCAGCCAAATCCGGGTTGTGACTGAAGCTTTCTTT. The encoded protein is CASSQIRVVTEAFF.

This chain connects TRBV5-4 to TRBJ2-1; TRBD2 matches 12 bases. The germline CDR1 and CDR2 sequences are SGHNT and YYREEE (reference sequence). The CDR3 loop spans 15 amino acids. V was pared by 4 bases and J by 2 bases, with 1 base of the junction left unmatched. The CDR3 protein is CASSTSGGPYNEQFF. The CDR3 DNA reads as TGTGCCAGCAGCACTAGCGGGGGGCCCTACAATGAGCAGTTCTTC.

The V and J genes are TRBV2 and TRBJ1-3; TRBD1 matches at 8 bases. The germline CDR1 and CDR2 sequences are SNHLY and FYNNEI. The V gene end was trimmed by 10 bases and the J gene end by 0 bases; junction bases not matched to a gene: 8. The CDR3 has 15 residues. This CDR3 is CATHLGQGSGNTIYF. The DNA of the CDR3 is TGTGCCACACACCTTGGACAGGGCTCTGGAAACACCATATATTTT. Supplemented by reference TRBV2 and TRBJ1-3, the full variable domain reads EPEVTQTPSHQVTQMGQEVILRCVPISNHLYFYWYRQILGQKVEFLVSFYNNEISEKSEIFDDQFSVERPDGSNFTLKIRSTKLEDSAMYFCATHLGQGSGNTIYFGEGSWLTVV.

This chain uses TRBV28 with TRBJ2-7; the D gene is possibly TRBD1 (6 bases). Germline CDR1 and CDR2: MDHEN and SYDVKM. This CDR3 comprises 16 residues. V shed 5 bases and J shed 0 bases, with 17 bases lying between them. CDR3: CASSPPRGMSSYEQYF. CDR3 nucleotide sequence: TGTGCCAGCAGTCCTCCGAGGGGGATGAGCTCCTACGAGCAGTACTTC.

This chain uses TRBV2 with TRBJ2-2; D not certain. The CDR3 length is 17 residues. The V and J ends lost 0 bases and 5 bases respectively, with 16 bases between them. Germline-derived CDR1 and CDR2 are SNHLY and FYNNEI. The CDR3 loop is CASSEASTDIGTGELFF. Here the CDR3 DNA reads TGTGCCAGCAGTGAAGCGTCGACCGACATTGGGACCGGGGAGCTGTTTTTT.

V is TRBV2 and J is TRBJ2-1, with 7 bases that match TRBD2. Unmatched junction bases numbered 12, after V lost 1 base and J lost 6 bases. Germline values: CDR1 SNHLY, CDR2 FYNNEI. The CDR3 runs to 17 residues. Here the CDR3 reads CASSEVLGRGMVNEQFF. The CDR3 coding sequence is TGTGCCAGCAGTGAAGTCCTGGGGAGGGGAATGGTCAATGAGCAGTTCTTC.

This chain links TRBV27 with TRBJ2-7; 9 nucleotides match TRBD2. Losses at the gene ends were 5 bases for V and 4 bases for J; bases not matched to a gene: 12. The CDR3 has 16 residues. In germline, CDR1 is MNHEY, CDR2 SMNVEV (reference sequence). DNA of the CDR3: TGTGCCAGCAGTCGACACTTTCGCGGGGGGGTTTACGAGCAGTACTTC. Its protein product is CASSRHFRGGVYEQYF.

This clone showed up just a few times. The V call is TRBV30, the J call TRBJ1-2; D not resolved. The CDR3 contains 14 residues. V gave up 7 bases and J gave up 6 bases, with 21 bases separating them. Per germline, CDR1 GTSNPN and CDR2 SVGIG (reference sequence). This CDR3 is CASQVRSDGHGYTF. In DNA form, the CDR3 reads TGTGCCTCCCAGGTGCGCTCGGATGGGCATGGCTACACCTTC.

The chain employs TRBV5-4 and TRBJ1-1; D unresolved. CDR1 and CDR2 (germline): SGHNT, YYREEE (reference sequence). The CDR3 sequence is 13 residues long. Between the trimmed V and J ends, which lost 1 base and 6 bases, there was a span of 10 bases. CDR3 sequence reads: CASSLTRSSEAFF. The CDR3, as DNA: TGTGCCAGCAGCTTGACGAGGTCCTCTGAAGCTTTCTTT.

CDR3 nucleotides: TGTGCCAGCAACAAATGGCTCCGTGGGGGGGGCACAGATACGCAGTATTTT. This codes for CASNKWLRGGGTDTQYF. The V and J genes are TRBV7-2 and TRBJ2-3; 7 bases match TRBD2. Trimming removed 7 bases from V and 1 base from J; junction bases left unmatched: 14. The CDR3 is 17 residues long. Per the germline V gene, CDR1 is SGHTA and CDR2 is FQGNSA.

The chain combines TRBV28 with TRBJ2-7; D remains ambiguous. The V end lost 5 bases, the J end lost 6 bases, and 17 bases lay between the germline ends. CDR1 MDHEN and CDR2 SYDVKM come from the germline V gene. The length of the CDR3 is 14 residues. CDR3: CASSTRQRAVEQYF. CDR3 coding DNA: TGTGCCAGCAGTACCCGACAACGCGCTGTCGAGCAGTACTTC.

The V call is TRBV5-1, the J call TRBJ1-2; TRBD1 aligns across 7 bases. J lost 4 bases, V lost 0 bases, and 6 bases had no gene match. The CDR3 has 15 amino acids. Germline V gene sequence: CDR1 SGHRS, CDR2 YFSETQ. CDR3 in DNA: TGCGCCAGCAGCTTGGAGACAGGGTGGGCCTATGGCTACACCTTC. Translating it yields CASSLETGWAYGYTF.